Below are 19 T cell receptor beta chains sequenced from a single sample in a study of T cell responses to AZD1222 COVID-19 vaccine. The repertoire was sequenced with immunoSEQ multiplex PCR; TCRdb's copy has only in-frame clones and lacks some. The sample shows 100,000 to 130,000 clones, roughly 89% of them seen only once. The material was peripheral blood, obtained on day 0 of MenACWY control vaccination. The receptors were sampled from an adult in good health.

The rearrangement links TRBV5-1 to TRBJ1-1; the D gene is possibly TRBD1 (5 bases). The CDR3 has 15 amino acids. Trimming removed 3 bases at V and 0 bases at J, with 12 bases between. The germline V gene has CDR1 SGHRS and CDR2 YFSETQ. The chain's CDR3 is CASSWGRLLNTEAFF. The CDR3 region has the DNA TGCGCCAGCAGCTGGGGACGGCTTCTGAACACTGAAGCTTTCTTT.

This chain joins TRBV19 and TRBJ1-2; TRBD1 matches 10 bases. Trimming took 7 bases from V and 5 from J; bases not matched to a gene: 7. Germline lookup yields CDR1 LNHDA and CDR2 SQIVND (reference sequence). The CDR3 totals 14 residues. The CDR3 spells CASTDVGQGYGYTF. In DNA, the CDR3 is TGTGCCAGTACGGACGTGGGACAGGGGTATGGCTACACCTTC.

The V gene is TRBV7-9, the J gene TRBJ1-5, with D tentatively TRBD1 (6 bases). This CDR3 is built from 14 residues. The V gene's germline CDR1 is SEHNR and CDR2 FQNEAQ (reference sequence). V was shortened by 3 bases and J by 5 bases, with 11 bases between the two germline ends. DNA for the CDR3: TGTGCCAGCAGCTTTTGGGACACCGATCAGCCCCAGCATTTT. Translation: CASSFWDTDQPQHF.

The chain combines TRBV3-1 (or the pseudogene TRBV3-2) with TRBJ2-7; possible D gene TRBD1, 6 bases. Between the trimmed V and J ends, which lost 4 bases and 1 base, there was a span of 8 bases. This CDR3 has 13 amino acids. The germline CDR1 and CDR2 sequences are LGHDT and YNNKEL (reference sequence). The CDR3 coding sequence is TGTGCCAGCAGCCGGGACATGTCCTACGAGCAGTACTTC. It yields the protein CASSRDMSYEQYF.

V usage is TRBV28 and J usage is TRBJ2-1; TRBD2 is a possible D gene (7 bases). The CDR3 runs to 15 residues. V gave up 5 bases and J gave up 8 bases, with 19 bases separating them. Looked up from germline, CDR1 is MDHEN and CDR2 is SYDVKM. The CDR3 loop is CASSPVGGGQDEQFF. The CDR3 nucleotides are TGTGCCAGCAGTCCCGTGGGGGGGGGCCAAGATGAGCAGTTCTTC.

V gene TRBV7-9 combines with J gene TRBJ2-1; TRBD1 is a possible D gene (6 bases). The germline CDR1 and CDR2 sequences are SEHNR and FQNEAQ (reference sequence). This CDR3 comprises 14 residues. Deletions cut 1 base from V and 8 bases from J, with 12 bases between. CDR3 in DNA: TGTGCCAGCAGCTTAGATGCCAGGGGACATGAGCAGTTCTTC. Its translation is CASSLDARGHEQFF.

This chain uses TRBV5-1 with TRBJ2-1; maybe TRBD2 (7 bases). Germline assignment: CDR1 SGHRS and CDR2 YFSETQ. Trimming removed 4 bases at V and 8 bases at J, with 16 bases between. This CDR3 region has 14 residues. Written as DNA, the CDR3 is TGCGCCAGCAGCCTCAGGCAAGGGGGGGATGAGCAGTTCTTC. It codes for CASSLRQGGDEQFF.

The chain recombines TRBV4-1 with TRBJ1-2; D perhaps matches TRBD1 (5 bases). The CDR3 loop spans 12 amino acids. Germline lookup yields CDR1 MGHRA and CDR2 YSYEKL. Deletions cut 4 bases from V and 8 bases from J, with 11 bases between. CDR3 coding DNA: TGCGCCAGCAGCCCTATAAGGGGCGGCTACACCTTC. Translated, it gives CASSPIRGGYTF.

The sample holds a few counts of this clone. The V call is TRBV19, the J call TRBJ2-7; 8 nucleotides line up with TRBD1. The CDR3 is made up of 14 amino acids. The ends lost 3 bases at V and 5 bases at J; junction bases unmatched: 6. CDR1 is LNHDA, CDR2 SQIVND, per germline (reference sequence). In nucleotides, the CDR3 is TGTGCCAGTAGTATTTCGACAGGGGCCCACGAGCAGTACTTC. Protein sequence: CASSISTGAHEQYF.

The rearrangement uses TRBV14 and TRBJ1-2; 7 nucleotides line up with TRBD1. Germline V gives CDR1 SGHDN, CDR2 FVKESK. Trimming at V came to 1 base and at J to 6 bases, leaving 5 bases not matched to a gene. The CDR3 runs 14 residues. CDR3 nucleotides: TGTGCCAGCAGCCAAGGTGGAGGGGGCGATGGCTACACCTTC. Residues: CASSQGGGGDGYTF. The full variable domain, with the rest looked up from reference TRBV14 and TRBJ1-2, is EAGVTQFPSHSVIEKGQTVTLRCDPISGHDNLYWYRRVMGKEIKFLLHFVKESKQDESGMPNNRFLAERTGGTYSTLKVQPAELEDSGVYFCASSQGGGGDGYTFGSGTRLTVV.

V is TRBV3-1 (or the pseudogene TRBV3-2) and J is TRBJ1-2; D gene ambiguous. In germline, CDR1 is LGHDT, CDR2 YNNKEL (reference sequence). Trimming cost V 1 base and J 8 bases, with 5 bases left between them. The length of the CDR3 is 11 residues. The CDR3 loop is CASSQAGGYTF. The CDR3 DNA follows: TGTGCCAGCAGCCAAGCGGGAGGCTACACCTTC.

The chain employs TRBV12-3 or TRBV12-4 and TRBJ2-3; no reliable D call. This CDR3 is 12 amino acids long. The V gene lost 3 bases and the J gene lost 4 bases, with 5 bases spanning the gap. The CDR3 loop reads CASSFTPDTQYF. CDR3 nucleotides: TGTGCCAGCAGTTTCACACCAGATACGCAGTATTTT.

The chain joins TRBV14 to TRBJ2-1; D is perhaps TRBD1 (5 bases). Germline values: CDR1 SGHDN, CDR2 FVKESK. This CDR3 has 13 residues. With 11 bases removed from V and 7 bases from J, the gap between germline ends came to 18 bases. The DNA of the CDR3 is TGTGCCTCTTCAGGGTGGGATTCGAATGAGCAGTTCTTC. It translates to CASSGWDSNEQFF. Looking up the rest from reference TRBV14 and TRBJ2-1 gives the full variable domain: EAGVTQFPSHSVIEKGQTVTLRCDPISGHDNLYWYRRVMGKEIKFLLHFVKESKQDESGMPNNRFLAERTGGTYSTLKVQPAELEDSGVYFCASSGWDSNEQFFGPGTRLTVL.

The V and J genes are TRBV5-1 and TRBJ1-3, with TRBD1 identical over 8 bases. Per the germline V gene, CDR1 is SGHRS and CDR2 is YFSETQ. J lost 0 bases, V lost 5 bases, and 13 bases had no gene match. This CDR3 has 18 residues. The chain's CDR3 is CASRGTANDRGSGNTIYF. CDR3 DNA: TGCGCCAGCAGAGGGACGGCGAACGACAGGGGCTCTGGAAACACCATATATTTT. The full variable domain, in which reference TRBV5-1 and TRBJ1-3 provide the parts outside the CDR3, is KAGVTQTPRYLIKTRGQQVTLSCSPISGHRSVSWYQQTPGQGLQFLFEYFSETQRNKGNFPGRFSGRQFSNSRSEMNVSTLELGDSALYLCASRGTANDRGSGNTIYFGEGSWLTVV.

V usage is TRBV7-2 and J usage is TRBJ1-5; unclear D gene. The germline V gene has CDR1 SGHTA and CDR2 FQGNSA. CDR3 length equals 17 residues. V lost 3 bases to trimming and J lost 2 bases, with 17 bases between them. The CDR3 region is CASSFQTGPNGNQPQHF. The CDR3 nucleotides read TGTGCCAGCAGCTTTCAAACCGGGCCTAACGGCAATCAGCCCCAGCATTTT.

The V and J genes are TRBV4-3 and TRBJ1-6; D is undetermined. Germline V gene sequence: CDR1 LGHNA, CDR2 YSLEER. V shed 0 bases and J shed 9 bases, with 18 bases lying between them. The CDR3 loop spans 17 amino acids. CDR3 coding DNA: TGCGCCAGCAGCCAAGATAGGCCACCCGGGGTGGGTTCACCCCTCCACTTT. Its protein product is CASSQDRPPGVGSPLHF.

The CDR3 coding sequence is TGTGCCTGGGGAAAGGGGGGGAACACTGAAGCTTTCTTT. As protein: CAWGKGGNTEAFF. This chain uses TRBV30 with TRBJ1-1, with D possibly TRBD1 on 6 matching bases. Per the germline V gene, CDR1 is GTSNPN and CDR2 is SVGIG (reference sequence). Trimming took 5 bases from V and 1 from J, leaving 11 bases between them. This CDR3 has 13 residues.

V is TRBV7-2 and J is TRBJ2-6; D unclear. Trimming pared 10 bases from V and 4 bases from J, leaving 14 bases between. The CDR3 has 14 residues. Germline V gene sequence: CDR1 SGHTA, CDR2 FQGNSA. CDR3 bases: TGTGCCACATCGTATCAGTCCGGGGCCAACGTCCTGACTTTC. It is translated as CATSYQSGANVLTF.

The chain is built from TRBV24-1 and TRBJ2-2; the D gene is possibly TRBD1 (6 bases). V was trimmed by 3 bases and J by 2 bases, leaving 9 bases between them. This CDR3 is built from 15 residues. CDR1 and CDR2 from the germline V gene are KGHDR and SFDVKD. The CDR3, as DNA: TGTGCCACCAGTGATCCGGGACAAAACACCGGGGAGCTGTTTTTT. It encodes CATSDPGQNTGELFF.